The entry below describes one T cell receptor (beta chain). CDR3 length equals 17 residues. The ends lost 4 bases at V and 6 bases at J; junction bases unmatched: 11. The germline V gene encodes CDR1 SGHKS and CDR2 YYEKEE (reference sequence). Across several immunoSEQ plates, the genomic DNA of each subset was split evenly. In the sorted-subset replicate PCRs, roughly 210 ng DNA, tens of thousands of T cell genomes, was used. The table came from immunoSEQ multiplex PCR; TCRdb's copy has only in-frame clones and leaves some out. The repertoire has roughly 520,000 clones, about 96% of them found once; the top ten carry about 0.064%. This specimen comes from a study of shared clonotypes between healthy human individuals. Across the whole study: Each donor had three CD4 naive, three CD4 memory, two CD8 naive and one CD8 memory plate.

Sample: naive CD4+ T cells sorted from blood. Subset defined: CD45RA+ positively selected. The sequence was obtained from a woman aged 25 to 39 in good health. The chain uses TRBV5-5 and TRBJ2-7; TRBD2 matches 15 bases. CDR3 sequence reads: CASSRGLAGGAVSEQYF. The CDR3 DNA follows: TGTGCCAGCAGCCGAGGACTAGCGGGAGGGGCGGTCTCCGAGCAGTACTTC.